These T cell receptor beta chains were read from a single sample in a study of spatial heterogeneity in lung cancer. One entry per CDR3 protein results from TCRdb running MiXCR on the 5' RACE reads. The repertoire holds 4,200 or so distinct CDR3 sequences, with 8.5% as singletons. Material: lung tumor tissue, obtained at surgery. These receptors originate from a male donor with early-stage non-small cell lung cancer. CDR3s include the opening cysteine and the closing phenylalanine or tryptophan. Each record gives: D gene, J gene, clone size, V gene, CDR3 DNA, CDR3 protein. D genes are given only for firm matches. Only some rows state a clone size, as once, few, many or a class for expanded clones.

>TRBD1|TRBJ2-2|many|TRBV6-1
TGTGCCAGCAGTTTGGGACAGGGAAACACCGGGGAGCTGTTTTTT
CASSLGQGNTGELFF
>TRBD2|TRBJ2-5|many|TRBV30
TGTGCCTGGAGAGACCTAGCGGGAGCACAAGAGACCCAGTACTTC
CAWRDLAGAQETQYF
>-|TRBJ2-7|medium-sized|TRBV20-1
TGCAGTGCTAGTAGGCCAGCAGGGTACGAGCAGTACTTC
CSASRPAGYEQYF
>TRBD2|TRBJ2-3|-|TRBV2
TGTGCCAGCAGTTCGGGACTAGCGGGAGGTACAGATACGCAGTATTTT
CASSSGLAGGTDTQYF
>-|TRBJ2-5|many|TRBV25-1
TGTGCCAGCAGTGAATCGACCACCAGAGAGACCCAGTACTTC
CASSESTTRETQYF
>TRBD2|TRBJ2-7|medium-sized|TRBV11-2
TGTGCCAGCAGCTTAGAACTAGCGGACGCCTACGAGCAGTACTTC
CASSLELADAYEQYF
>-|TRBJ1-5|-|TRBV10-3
TGTGCCATCAGTGCTTCAGTTAATCAGCCCCAGCATTTT
CAISASVNQPQHF
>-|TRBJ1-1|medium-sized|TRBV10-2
TGCGCCAGCAGTGAGTCGACAGCCCCGAGGACTGAAGCTTTCTTT
CASSESTAPRTEAFF
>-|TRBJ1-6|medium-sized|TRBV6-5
TGTGCCAGCAGTCAAGGGGTTTCATCACCCCTCCACTTT
CASSQGVSSPLHF
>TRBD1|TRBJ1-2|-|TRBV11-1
TGTGCCAGCAGCGGGACAGGGTACCAACTCAACTATGGCTACACCTTC
CASSGTGYQLNYGYTF
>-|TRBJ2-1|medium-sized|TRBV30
TGTGCCTGGGGTCTCGGGGGGCTAAGCTCCTACAATGAGCAGTTCTTC
CAWGLGGLSSYNEQFF
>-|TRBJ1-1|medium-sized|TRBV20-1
TGCAGTGCGACACTAGGTGGAAACACTGAAGCTTTCTTT
CSATLGGNTEAFF
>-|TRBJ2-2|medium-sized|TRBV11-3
TGTGCCAGCAGAAGGAGCGATGGCACCGGGGAGCTGTTTTTT
CASRRSDGTGELFF
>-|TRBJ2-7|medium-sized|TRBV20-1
TGCAGTGCTAGAACGAACGAGCAGTACTTC
CSARTNEQYF
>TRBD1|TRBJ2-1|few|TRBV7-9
TGTGCCGTAGACCTCGGGACAGGGCAATACGGTGAGCAGTTCTTC
CAVDLGTGQYGEQFF
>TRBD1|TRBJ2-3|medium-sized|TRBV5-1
TGCGCCAGCAGCCATACAGGGGTAGCAGATACGCAGTATTTT
CASSHTGVADTQYF